This T cell receptor (beta chain) was sequenced for a study of T cells after yellow fever vaccination. About the research overall: Each low-cell-number fraction was prepared by means of SMART-Seq v4 Ultra Low Input.

The J segment lost 6 bases and the V segment lost 1 base, leaving 6 bases of the junction unmatched. The CDR3 is 14 amino acids. Germline CDR1 DFQATT, CDR2 SNEGSKA (reference sequence). TCR cDNA was made by 5'RACE template switching, adding a universal primer site and UMIs. TCRdb passed the 5' RACE reads through MiXCR, listing each CDR3 protein once. Of some 250,000 distinct CDR3 sequences listed, over 3% are singletons. With respect to this clonotype: Antigen unknown.

Broader study findings: Relatively few clonotypes were ones that appeared in both CD4 and CD8 compartments. The study re-detected most primary-vaccination clones after the booster (around 96% CD4, roughly 90% CD8).

This clonotype was sampled from a young man who received the YFV17D yellow fever vaccine. The sequenced sample was PBMCs, obtained 15 days after the yellow fever booster vaccination. This rearrangement joins TRBV20-1 to TRBJ1-1; 9 positions agree with TRBD1. CDR3 sequence reads: CSARVSGTGPEAFF. CDR3 DNA sequence: TGCAGTGCTAGAGTCTCCGGGACAGGGCCTGAAGCTTTCTTT.